This T cell receptor (beta chain) comes out of a study of human thymus T cells. General study findings and limits: An apparent bias in V and J gene usage was seen in thymic and blood repertoires.

Donor material was obtained from healthy Finnish infants undergoing corrective surgery for congenital heart defects. Only four of the eight donors provided a 0.5-1 mL blood sample. Blood DNA came from all available leukocytes, not a fixed cell number. Assay: immunoSEQ multiplex PCR; the TCRdb copy retains only in-frame clones and omits some. Of 40,000 to 45,000 clones listed, 85% to 95% are singletons. With regard to this clone: The antigen is undetermined.

Sequencing was carried out using blood. The TCR originated in a boy in the first two years of life with a congenital heart defect but otherwise immunologically healthy.

The CDR3 DNA reads TGTGCCAGCAGTTTGGTGCCCCGGGGGGGAGGCTACACCTTC. Translating gives CASSLVPRGGGYTF. The chain has TRBV27 and TRBJ1-2; maybe TRBD1 (5 bases). CDR1 MNHEY and CDR2 SMNVEV come from the germline V gene (reference sequence). V lost 3 bases and J lost 8, with 16 bases in between. This CDR3 contains 14 residues.